This TCR beta chain was identified in a study of blood T cell repertoires in COVID-19. Study at large: Samples came from the United States, Italy and Spain, spanning acute and convalescent COVID-19.

V lost 2 bases, J lost 4 bases, and 10 bases stayed unmatched. The germline V gene encodes CDR1 MNHEY and CDR2 SVGEGT. The CDR3 is 16 residues long. As originally analysed: For nucleated cells, counts were estimated from reference gene primer amplification. Sequencing used immunoSEQ multiplex PCR; TCRdb keeps in-frame clones, though not all of them. V, J and clone size are those of that table, while D and trimming were read from the DNA. The sample records about 180,000 clones, around 89% being singletons. This receptor was identified in a man younger than 30 who had recovered from COVID-19. The chain joins TRBV6-2 or TRBV6-3 to TRBJ1-2; the match to TRBD1 covers 7 bases. Sequencing was performed on peripheral blood. Written as DNA, the CDR3 is TGTGCCAGCAGTTACACCCGGACAGGACGGGGCTATGGCTACACCTTC. Encoded protein: CASSYTRTGRGYGYTF.